The 11 T cell receptor beta chains reported below all come from one sample, sequenced in a study of shared clonotypes between healthy human individuals. Sequenced by immunoSEQ multiplex PCR; TCRdb stores in-frame clones only, minus some. This sample has a few million clones; approximately 94% occur once, and the top ten carry about 0.13%. The sample taken for sequencing was naive CD4+ T cells sorted from blood. As to subset: CD45RA+ positively selected. The receptor set was obtained from a man in his late teens or twenties in good health.

The chain combines TRBV6-1 with TRBJ2-7; 9 bases map to TRBD1. Germline CDR1 is MNHNS and CDR2 is SASEGT. Losses at the gene ends were 5 bases for V and 6 bases for J; bases not matched to a gene: 8. CDR3 length equals 14 residues. CDR3 protein: CASSRTGGFGEQYF. The CDR3, as DNA: TGTGCCAGCAGTCGTACAGGGGGCTTTGGCGAGCAGTACTTC.

This chain links TRBV4-1 with TRBJ2-3, with 13 bases identical to TRBD2. Germline loops: CDR1 MGHRA, CDR2 YSYEKL. The CDR3 has 18 amino acids. The junction had 17 bases not matched to a gene; V was cut back by 5 bases and J by 9 bases. The CDR3 bases are TGCGCCAGCAGCTCGGACCACCTACTAGCGGGGGGGCCGGGGACGCAGTATTTT. As protein: CASSSDHLLAGGPGTQYF.

This clone was seen just once. The chain has TRBV14 and TRBJ2-5, with 7 bases that match TRBD2. This CDR3 is 15 amino acids long. Germline trimming cut 0 bases from V and 4 bases from J; bases unmatched to any gene: 5. Per germline, CDR1 SGHDN and CDR2 FVKESK. CDR3 DNA sequence: TGTGCCAGCAGCCAAGATGGAGTAGCGGGAGAGACCCAGTACTTC. This gives the protein CASSQDGVAGETQYF.

The V call is TRBV19, the J call TRBJ1-2; D unresolved. This CDR3 spans 14 amino acids. V lost 0 bases, J lost 8 bases, and 13 bases lay in between. The germline gives CDR1 LNHDA, CDR2 SQIVND (reference sequence). CDR3 sequence reads: CASSIDGLARGYTF. The CDR3 region has the DNA TGTGCCAGTAGTATAGACGGACTCGCCCGGGGCTACACCTTC.

The rearrangement uses TRBV5-1 and TRBJ1-4; D is undetermined. This CDR3 is 15 amino acids long. Germline CDR1 SGHRS, CDR2 YFSETQ. The germline V and J ends were trimmed by 4 bases and 3 bases, with 13 bases remaining between them. CDR3 in DNA: TGCGCCAGCAGCCTATCAGAAGTGGCTAATGAAAAACTGTTTTTT. It specifies CASSLSEVANEKLFF.

The rearrangement joins TRBV6-1 to TRBJ1-6, with D perhaps TRBD1 (5 bases). This CDR3 contains 14 residues. The ends were cut back, 4 bases at V and 4 bases at J, with 8 bases in the middle. The V gene's germline CDR1 is MNHNS and CDR2 SASEGT. The CDR3 DNA sequence: TGTGCCAGCAGTGGGGGACTGTATAATTCACCCCTCCACTTT. Amino acid sequence: CASSGGLYNSPLHF.

This clone was picked up one time. The chain combines TRBV18 with TRBJ2-3; the D gene is possibly TRBD1 (6 bases). The CDR3 covers 14 residues. Germline V gene data show CDR1 as KGHSH and CDR2 as LQKENI. Trimming took 5 bases from V and 4 from J, leaving 13 bases between them. CDR3 amino acids: CASSKGGGPDTQYF. CDR3 nucleotides: TGTGCCAGCTCAAAAGGGGGTGGTCCAGATACGCAGTATTTT.

CDR3 residues: CASSLGLSEDTIYF. The CDR3 DNA sequence: TGTGCCAGCAGCTTAGGCCTATCTGAGGACACCATATATTTT. The chain combines TRBV13 with TRBJ1-3; no clear D gene. V was trimmed by 0 bases and J by 8 bases, leaving 11 bases between them. There are 14 residues in the CDR3. The germline V gene has CDR1 PRHDT and CDR2 FYEKMQ (reference sequence).

The chain joins TRBV21-1 to TRBJ1-5. TRBV21-1 is a pseudogene locus. The CDR3 totals 15 residues. The CDR3 DNA follows: TGTGCCAGCCTACATCGCACTTATAGCAATCAGCCCCAGCATTTT. Amino acids: CASLHRTYSNQPQHF.

The rearrangement uses TRBV5-1 and TRBJ2-1; D is perhaps TRBD2 (5 bases). The V gene's germline CDR1 is SGHRS and CDR2 YFSETQ. This CDR3 has 15 amino acids. The V end lost 3 bases, the J end lost 7 bases, and 17 bases lay between the germline ends. The CDR3 nucleotides are TGCGCCAGCAGCTGGGATTCGGGAAGAGGGAATGAGCAGTTCTTC. Translation: CASSWDSGRGNEQFF. The entire variable domain, with the rest obtained from reference TRBV5-1 and TRBJ2-1, is as follows: KAGVTQTPRYLIKTRGQQVTLSCSPISGHRSVSWYQQTPGQGLQFLFEYFSETQRNKGNFPGRFSGRQFSNSRSEMNVSTLELGDSALYLCASSWDSGRGNEQFFGPGTRLTVL.

V gene TRBV28 combines with J gene TRBJ1-6, with D possibly TRBD1 on 5 matching bases. Germline V gives CDR1 MDHEN, CDR2 SYDVKM. The ends were cut back, 3 bases at V and 6 bases at J, with 15 bases in the middle. This CDR3 is built from 16 residues. CDR3 sequence reads: CASSLQGTTTNSPLHF. Here the CDR3 DNA reads TGTGCCAGCAGTTTGCAGGGAACCACTACTAATTCACCCCTCCACTTT.